This T cell receptor (beta chain) originates from a study of cytomegalovirus exposure and HLA in healthy donors. This clone came up once. Its antigen is not identified. Findings of the study overall: Later on, an analysis tied under 20,000 TCR beta sequences to HLA alleles at 0.05 false discovery rate.

Primers for the PCR totalled 60 Vbeta and 13 Jbeta. Clones were sequenced by immunoSEQ multiplex PCR, and TCRdb holds only the in-frame ones, with some missing. The sample records about 190,000 clones, 70% to 75% being singletons. The clonotype was recovered from a young man in good health and CMV-seropositive. Sample: PBMCs.

The CDR3 region is CASSWRGGRRTDTQYF. For the CDR3, the DNA is TGTGCCAGCAGCTGGCGCGGGGGCCGGAGGACAGATACGCAGTATTTT. The gene calls are TRBV7-2 and TRBJ2-3; possible D gene TRBD2, 7 bases. The germline V gene encodes CDR1 SGHTA and CDR2 FQGNSA. V gave up 4 bases and J gave up 3 bases, with 17 bases separating them. The CDR3 extends over 16 amino acids.